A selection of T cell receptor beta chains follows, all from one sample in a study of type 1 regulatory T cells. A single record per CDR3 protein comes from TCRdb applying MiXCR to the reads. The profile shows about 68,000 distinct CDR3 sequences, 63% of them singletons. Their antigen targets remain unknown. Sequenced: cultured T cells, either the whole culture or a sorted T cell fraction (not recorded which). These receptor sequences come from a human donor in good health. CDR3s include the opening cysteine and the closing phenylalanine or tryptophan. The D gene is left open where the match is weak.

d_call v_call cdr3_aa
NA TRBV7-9 CASSLGGTATYEQYF
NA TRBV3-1 CASSQDGVGGYTF
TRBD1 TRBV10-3 CAISEGTGGRLTEAFF
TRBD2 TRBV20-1 CSARDPREGAGGADTQYF
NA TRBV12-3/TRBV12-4 CASSFPQRTSNTGELFF
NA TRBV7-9 CASSFDRGETQYF
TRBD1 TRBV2 CASTRQGVIETQYF
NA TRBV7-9 CASSPPGRGSGQCF
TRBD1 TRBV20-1 CSARVRGQNTEAFF
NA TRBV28 CASSFFLAPYEQYF
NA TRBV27 CASRPTGLGEQYF
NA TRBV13 CASSPEASGTQYF
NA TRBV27 CASSLRQRGIEIFF
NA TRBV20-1 CSARPGTISQETQYF
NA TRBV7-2 CASSLGGSVSYEQYF
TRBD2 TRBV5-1 CASSVLAGGETQYF
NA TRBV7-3 CASSLTRISSYNEQFF
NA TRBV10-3 CATLGGGGQETQYF
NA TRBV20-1 CSAPSPLSGQAKNIQYF
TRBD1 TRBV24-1 CATLDRARQPQHF
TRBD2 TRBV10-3 CAATLGAGGPSGHEQFF
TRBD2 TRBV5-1 CASSLSLAGYNEQFF
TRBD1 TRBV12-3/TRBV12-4 CASRDRGYQPQHF
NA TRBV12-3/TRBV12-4 CASSHPRLRQSSYEQYF
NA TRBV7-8 CASSLATAGNTIYF
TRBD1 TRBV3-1 CASSQNIQGAHEQYF
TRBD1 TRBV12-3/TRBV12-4 CASNRGQPGYEQYF
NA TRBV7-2 CASRRDNEQFF
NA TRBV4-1 CASSQIPRTAHYGYTF
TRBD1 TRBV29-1 CSVEDAGQGGDTQYF